This T cell receptor (beta chain) derives from a study of OX40 agonist ivuxolimab in advanced cancers. This CDR3 comprises 14 residues. Germline lookup yields CDR1 SGHDT and CDR2 YYEEEE. The junction had 7 bases not matched to a gene; V was cut back by 2 bases and J by 8 bases. Sequencing used immunoSEQ multiplex PCR; TCRdb keeps in-frame clones, though not all of them. The table includes fewer than 85,000 clones, approximately 84% detected once. The sample consisted of CD4+ or CD8+ T cells sorted from blood, taken in a trial of the OX40 agonist ivuxolimab. The J gene is TRBJ2-1, the V gene TRBV5-6; 7 positions agree with TRBD2. This sequence originates from an adult with an advanced solid tumor such as melanoma, head and neck, liver or kidney cancer. The CDR3 sequence: CASSFRGSFDEQFF. The CDR3 nucleotides read TGTGCCAGCAGCTTCCGCGGGAGCTTCGATGAGCAGTTCTTC.